One T cell receptor beta chain is described in this entry. This CDR3 has 16 amino acids. CDR1 is LGHNA, CDR2 YSLEER, per germline. V lost 1 base, J lost 5 bases, and 17 bases lay in between. Source study methods: From reference gene primer amplification, estimates of nucleated cell counts were derived. Sequenced by immunoSEQ multiplex PCR; TCRdb stores in-frame clones only, minus some. That table gives V, J and clone size, and the DNA gave D and trimming. The table records 200,000 to 250,000 clones, approximately 78% of them present only once. This record belongs to a study of blood T cell repertoires in COVID-19. Background on the study: Some COVID-19 samples were acute and others convalescent; all came from the United States, Italy and Spain. PBMCs, B-cell-depleted T cells, or T cells were the source of the cDNA or gDNA that made up the material.

Sequences were obtained from peripheral blood. This TCR was sampled from a woman between 35 and 50 years old with acute or convalescent COVID-19. This chain uses TRBV4-3 with TRBJ2-5; no clear D. CDR3 bases: TGCGCCAGCAGCCAAGGTCTCGGAAACTTCGGGGAGACCCAGTACTTC. Its translation is CASSQGLGNFGETQYF.